What follows are 18 T cell receptor beta chains derived from one specimen sequenced in a study of T cells after somatic rescue of genetic block. Profiling relied on immunoSEQ multiplex PCR, and the TCRdb table lists in-frame clones only, not all of them. The sample yields 85,000 to 90,000 clones, approximately 90% seen once. The sequenced sample was peripheral blood mononuclear cells (PBMCs). Receptors originate from a woman between 18 and 29 years old.

The rearrangement uses TRBV11-2 and TRBJ1-1; D is possibly TRBD1 (5 bases). CDR3 size: 11 residues. CDR1 is SGHAT, CDR2 FQNNGV, per germline. The V and J ends lost 5 bases and 9 bases respectively, with 10 bases between them. CDR3 loop: CASSPPGKAFF. CDR3 DNA sequence: TGTGCCAGCAGCCCTCCAGGGAAAGCTTTCTTT.

This clone was counted a single time. The chain links TRBV5-6 to TRBJ1-1; D gene ambiguous. The V end lost 0 bases, the J end lost 1 base, and 4 bases lay between the germline ends. Germline values: CDR1 SGHDT, CDR2 YYEEEE. This CDR3 is built from 13 residues. CDR3 residues: CASSLGANTEAFF. DNA of the CDR3: TGTGCCAGCAGCTTGGGGGCGAACACTGAAGCTTTCTTT. Supplemented by reference TRBV5-6 and TRBJ1-1, the full variable domain reads DAGVTQSPTHLIKTRGQQVTLRCSPKSGHDTVSWYQQALGQGPQFIFQYYEEEERQRGNFPDRFSGHQFPNYSSELNVNALLLGDSALYLCASSLGANTEAFFGQGTRLTVV.

The genes are TRBV6-4 and TRBJ2-2, with no clear D. Germline CDR1 and CDR2: MRHNA and SNTAGT. CDR3 length: 15 amino acids. With 2 bases removed from V and 6 bases from J, the gap between germline ends came to 13 bases. The CDR3: CASSDAGGGAGELFF. The CDR3 region has the DNA TGTGCCAGCAGTGACGCCGGCGGTGGGGCCGGGGAGCTGTTTTTT.

The chain links TRBV7-2 to TRBJ2-1; D gene uncertain. Trimming removed 1 base from V and 8 bases from J, with 9 bases in between. The CDR3 is 13 residues long. Germline-derived CDR1 and CDR2 are SGHTA and FQGNSA. For the CDR3, the DNA is TGTGCCAGCAGCTTAGGGCCCAGCGATGAGCAGTTCTTC. This gives the protein CASSLGPSDEQFF.

This sequence joins TRBV19 and TRBJ2-2, with 8 positions matching TRBD1. Losses at the gene ends were 5 bases for V and 5 bases for J; bases not matched to a gene: 10. Germline loops: CDR1 LNHDA, CDR2 SQIVND (reference sequence). This CDR3 is built from 16 residues. This chain's CDR3 is CASSHLTGGWTGELFF. CDR3 DNA: TGTGCCAGTAGTCATCTTACAGGGGGTTGGACCGGGGAGCTGTTTTTT.

The chain recombines TRBV4-3 with TRBJ2-7; weak D call: TRBD2 (5 bases). The V gene lost 0 bases and the J gene lost 8 bases, with 17 bases spanning the gap. The CDR3 extends over 15 amino acids. Germline CDR1 is LGHNA and CDR2 is YSLEER. The CDR3 DNA reads as TGCGCCAGCAGCCAAGATTTCGGGGATACCCTCCAGCAGTACTTC. Translated: CASSQDFGDTLQQYF.

For the CDR3, the DNA is TGTGCCAGCAGCTTTACCGACAGGGTCATAGCCAAAAACATTCAGTACTTC. Translated: CASSFTDRVIAKNIQYF. The chain carries TRBV11-3 and TRBJ2-4, with 7 bases fitting TRBD1. The CDR3 is 17 residues long. Trimming cost V 3 bases and J 0 bases; bases outside gene matches: 8. Germline lookup yields CDR1 SGHNT and CDR2 YENEEA.

V is TRBV28 and J is TRBJ1-1; D might be TRBD1 (5 bases). Trimming cost V 5 bases and J 0 bases, with 19 bases left between them. The CDR3 has 17 amino acids. From germline, CDR1 is MDHEN and CDR2 SYDVKM. CDR3 sequence: CASSPLGSEGMNTEAFF. The CDR3 DNA sequence: TGTGCCAGCAGTCCCCTTGGATCAGAGGGGATGAACACTGAAGCTTTCTTT. The full variable domain, in which reference TRBV28 and TRBJ1-1 provide the parts outside the CDR3, is DVKVTQSSRYLVKRTGEKVFLECVQDMDHENMFWYRQDPGLGLRLIYFSYDVKMKEKGDIPEGYSVSREKKERFSLILESASTNQTSMYLCASSPLGSEGMNTEAFFGQGTRLTVV.

The V and J genes are TRBV28 and TRBJ1-5; TRBD1 agrees at 8 bases. The germline V gene encodes CDR1 MDHEN and CDR2 SYDVKM. After removal of 6 bases from V and 2 bases from J, the junction contained 9 bases not matched to a gene. The CDR3 is made up of 16 amino acids. As DNA, the CDR3 is TGTGCCAGCAGCCTAAGCAGGGGGCTTGGCAATCAGCCCCAGCATTTT. As protein: CASSLSRGLGNQPQHF.

The chain uses TRBV7-9 and TRBJ2-3; D is perhaps TRBD1 (5 bases). This CDR3 contains 17 residues. Germline assignment: CDR1 SEHNR and CDR2 FQNEAQ (reference sequence). Trimming took 3 bases from V and 0 from J, leaving 16 bases between them. CDR3 loop: CASSFPTLGESTDTQYF. The CDR3 DNA reads TGTGCCAGCAGCTTCCCAACCTTAGGGGAAAGCACAGATACGCAGTATTTT.

This clone was recorded once. The CDR3 loop reads CASSHGQEVATNEKLFF. The DNA of the CDR3 is TGTGCCAGCAGCCACGGACAGGAGGTTGCAACTAATGAAAAACTGTTTTTT. The chain is built from TRBV4-2 and TRBJ1-4; 7 bases are a match to TRBD1. The germline gives CDR1 LGHNA, CDR2 YNFKEQ. V lost 3 bases, J lost 0 bases, and 7 bases stayed unmatched. This CDR3 contains 17 residues.

V usage is TRBV19 and J usage is TRBJ2-5; 8 nucleotides align to TRBD2. The CDR3 covers 14 residues. Trimming cost V 2 bases and J 4 bases; bases outside gene matches: 3. Germline lookup yields CDR1 LNHDA and CDR2 SQIVND (reference sequence). The CDR3 DNA follows: TGTGCCAGTAGTATAACCCTAGCGGGAGAGACCCAGTACTTC. Translating it yields CASSITLAGETQYF.

The CDR3 sequence: CASSSTGYNQPQHF. The CDR3 bases are TGTGCCAGCAGCTCTACAGGGTACAATCAGCCCCAGCATTTT. V gene TRBV11-2 combines with J gene TRBJ1-5; TRBD1 might be the D (6 bases). Trimming pared 4 bases from V and 3 bases from J, leaving 10 bases between. Germline V gene lookup returns CDR1 SGHAT and CDR2 FQNNGV. The CDR3 contains 14 residues.

About this clone: Other nucleotide sequences from this sample produce the same CDR3. The rearrangement joins TRBV2 to TRBJ1-3; D is ambiguous. This CDR3 has 11 amino acids. Per the germline V gene, CDR1 is SNHLY and CDR2 is FYNNEI. V was trimmed by 8 bases and J by 1 base, leaving 3 bases between them. The chain's CDR3 is CASLSGNTIYF. The CDR3 DNA follows: TGTGCCAGCTTGTCTGGAAACACCATATATTTT.

This rearrangement joins TRBV6-1 to TRBJ2-3, with 11 bases matching TRBD2. Trimming at V came to 4 bases and at J to 4 bases, leaving 7 bases not matched to a gene. Germline V CDR1 and CDR2: MNHNS, SASEGT. The CDR3 loop spans 16 amino acids. CDR3 sequence (DNA): TGTGCCAGCAGTGTCACTAGCGGGAGTCCCGCAGATACGCAGTATTTT. Its translation: CASSVTSGSPADTQYF.

This chain uses TRBV2 with TRBJ2-7, with 11 bases matching TRBD2. From germline, CDR1 is SNHLY and CDR2 FYNNEI. CDR3 length: 16 residues. After removal of 4 bases from V and 8 bases from J, the junction contained 13 bases not matched to a gene. As DNA, the CDR3 is TGTGCCAGCAGTGGAGGTCCGACTAGCGGGGATTACAAGCAGTACTTC. Protein sequence: CASSGGPTSGDYKQYF.

The CDR3 DNA reads TGTGCCAGCAGACGTTACGGGACAGGGGTGGAATATGGCTACACCTTC. This encodes CASRRYGTGVEYGYTF. The chain joins TRBV2 to TRBJ1-2; 10 nucleotides match TRBD1. V lost 6 bases to trimming and J lost 5 bases; unmatched junction nucleotides: 12. The CDR3 contains 16 residues. Germline CDR1 SNHLY, CDR2 FYNNEI.

The gene calls are TRBV4-1 and TRBJ2-7; TRBD1 is a possible D gene (5 bases). Germline V CDR1 and CDR2: MGHRA, YSYEKL. V shed 1 base and J shed 1 base, with 11 bases lying between them. The CDR3 spans 15 residues. The CDR3 is CASSQAPSGSYEQYF. The CDR3 bases are TGCGCCAGCAGCCAAGCTCCCTCAGGGTCCTACGAGCAGTACTTC.